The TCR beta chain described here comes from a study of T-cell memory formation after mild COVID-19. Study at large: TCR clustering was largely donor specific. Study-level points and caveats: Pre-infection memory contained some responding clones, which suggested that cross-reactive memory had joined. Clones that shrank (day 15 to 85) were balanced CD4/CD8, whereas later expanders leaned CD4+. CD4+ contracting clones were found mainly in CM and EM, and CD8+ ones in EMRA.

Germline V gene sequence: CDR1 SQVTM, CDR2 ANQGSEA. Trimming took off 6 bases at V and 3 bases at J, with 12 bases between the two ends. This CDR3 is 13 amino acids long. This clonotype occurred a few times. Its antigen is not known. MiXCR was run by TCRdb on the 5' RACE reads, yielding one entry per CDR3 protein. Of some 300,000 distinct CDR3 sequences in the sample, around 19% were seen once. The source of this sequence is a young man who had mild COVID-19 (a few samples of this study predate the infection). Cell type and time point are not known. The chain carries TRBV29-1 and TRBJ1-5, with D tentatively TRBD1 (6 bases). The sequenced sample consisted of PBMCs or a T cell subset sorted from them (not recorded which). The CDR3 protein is CSVVDRFNQPQHF. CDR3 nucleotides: TGCAGCGTCGTAGACAGGTTCAATCAGCCCCAGCATTTT.